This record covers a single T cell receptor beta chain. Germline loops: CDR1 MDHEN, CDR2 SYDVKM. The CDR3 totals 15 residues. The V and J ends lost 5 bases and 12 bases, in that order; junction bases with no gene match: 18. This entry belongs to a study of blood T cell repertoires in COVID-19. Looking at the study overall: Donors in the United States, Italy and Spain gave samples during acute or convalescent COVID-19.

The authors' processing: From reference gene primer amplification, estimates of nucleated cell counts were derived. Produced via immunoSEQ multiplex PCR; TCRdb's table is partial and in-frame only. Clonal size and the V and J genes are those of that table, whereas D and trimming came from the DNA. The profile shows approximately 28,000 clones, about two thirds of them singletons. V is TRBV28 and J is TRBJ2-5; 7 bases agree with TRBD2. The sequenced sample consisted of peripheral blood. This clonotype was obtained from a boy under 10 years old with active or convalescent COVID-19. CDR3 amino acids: CASSTSSGARGREYF. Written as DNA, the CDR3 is TGTGCCAGCAGTACCTCGAGCGGGGCCCGCGGACGGGAGTACTTC.